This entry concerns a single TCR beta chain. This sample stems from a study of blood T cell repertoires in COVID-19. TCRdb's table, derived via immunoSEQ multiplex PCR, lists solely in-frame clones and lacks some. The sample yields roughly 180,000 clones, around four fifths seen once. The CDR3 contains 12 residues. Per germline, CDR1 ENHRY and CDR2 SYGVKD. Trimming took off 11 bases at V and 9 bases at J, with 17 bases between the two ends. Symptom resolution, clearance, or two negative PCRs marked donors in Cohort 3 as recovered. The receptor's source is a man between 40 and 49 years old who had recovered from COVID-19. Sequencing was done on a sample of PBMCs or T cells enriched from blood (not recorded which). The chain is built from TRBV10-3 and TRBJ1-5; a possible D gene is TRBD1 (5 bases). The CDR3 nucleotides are TGTGCCGCCGGCAGGGAGGGGAGGCCCCAGCATTTT. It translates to CAAGREGRPQHF.